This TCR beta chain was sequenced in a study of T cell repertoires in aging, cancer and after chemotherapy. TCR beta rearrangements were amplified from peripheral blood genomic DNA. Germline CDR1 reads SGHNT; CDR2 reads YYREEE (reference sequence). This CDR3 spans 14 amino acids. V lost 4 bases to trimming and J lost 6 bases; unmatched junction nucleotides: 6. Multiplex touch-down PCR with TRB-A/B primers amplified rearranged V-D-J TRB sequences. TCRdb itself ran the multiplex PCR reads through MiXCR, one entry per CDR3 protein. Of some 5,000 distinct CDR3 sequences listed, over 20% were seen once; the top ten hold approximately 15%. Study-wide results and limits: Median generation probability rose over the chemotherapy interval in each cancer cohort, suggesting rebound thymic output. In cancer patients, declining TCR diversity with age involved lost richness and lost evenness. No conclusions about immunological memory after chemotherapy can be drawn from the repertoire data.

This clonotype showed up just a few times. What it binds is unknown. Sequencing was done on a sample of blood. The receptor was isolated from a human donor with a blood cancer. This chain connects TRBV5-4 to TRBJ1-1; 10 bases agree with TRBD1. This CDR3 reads CASSTRDRGPEAFF. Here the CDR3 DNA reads TGTGCCAGCAGCACCCGGGACAGGGGACCTGAAGCTTTCTTT.